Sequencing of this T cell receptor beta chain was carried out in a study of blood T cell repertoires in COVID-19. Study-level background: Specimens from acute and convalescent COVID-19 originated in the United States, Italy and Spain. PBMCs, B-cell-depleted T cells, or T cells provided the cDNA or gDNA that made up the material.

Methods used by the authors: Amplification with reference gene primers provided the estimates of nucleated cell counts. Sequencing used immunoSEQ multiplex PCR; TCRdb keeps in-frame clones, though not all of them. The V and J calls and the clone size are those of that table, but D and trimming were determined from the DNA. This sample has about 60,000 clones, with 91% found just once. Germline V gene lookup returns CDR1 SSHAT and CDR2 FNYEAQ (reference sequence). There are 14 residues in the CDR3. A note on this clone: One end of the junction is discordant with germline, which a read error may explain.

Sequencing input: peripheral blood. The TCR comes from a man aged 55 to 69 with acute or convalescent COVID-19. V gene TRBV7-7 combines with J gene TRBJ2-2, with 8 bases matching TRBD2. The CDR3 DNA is TGTGCTAGCAGCGGGAGTAGGAACACCGGGGAGCTGTTTTTT. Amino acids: CASSGSRNTGELFF.